This T cell receptor (beta chain) was sequenced for a study of T-cell reconstitution after alpha-beta-depleted transplantation in children. The CDR3 is 17 amino acids. The germline gives CDR1 MGHRA, CDR2 YSYEKL. V gave up 3 bases and J gave up 5 bases; unmatched junction bases: 12. It was with unique molecular identifiers that the TCRbeta library was prepared. TCRdb redid the calling of the PCR reads with MiXCR, one entry per CDR3 protein. Of roughly 400,000 distinct CDR3 sequences listed, roughly 20% are singletons. The genes are TRBV4-1 and TRBJ2-1, with TRBD2 identical over 8 bases. The material was PBMCs from the stem cell graft donor, obtained from the stem cell graft. This TCR was sampled from a human donor who donated a stem cell graft to a child with acute myeloid leukemia. This CDR3 reads CASSQWGGLVPNNEQFF. CDR3 bases: TGCGCCAGCAGCCAGTGGGGGGGACTAGTCCCCAACAATGAGCAGTTCTTC.